This TCR beta chain was observed in a study of vaccination effects on CD4 cells after COVID-19. Antigen-specific CD4+ T cells were expanded with viral peptide pools in the ViraFEST assay before sequencing. Isolation of CD4+ T cells took place after about 10 days of culture. All study participants received two doses of BNT162b2 or mRNA-1273 vaccine. Neither prior SARS-CoV-2 infection nor positive nucleocapsid antibodies were present in the vaccine recipients. They grew a few million PBMC in each well, adding 10 IU/ml IL-2 and about 9.9 ug/ml peptides. Method: immunoSEQ multiplex PCR; TCRdb's copy keeps in-frame clones and lacks some. Of more than 20,000 clones in the sample, about 72% were seen once. The V and J ends lost 0 bases and 1 base respectively, with 21 bases between them. The CDR3 has 19 residues. Looked up from germline, CDR1 is SGHNT and CDR2 is YYREEE (reference sequence). Points from the study as a whole: Researchers reported few convalescent patients and no early post-infection timepoints in the study. After vaccination of healthy people, only 1 of 255 vaccine-induced clones cross-reacted with common cold coronaviruses.

About this clone: The antigen is undetermined.

This chain uses TRBV5-4 with TRBJ2-3; a weak D match, TRBD2 (6 bases). This receptor was identified in a human donor who received a COVID-19 vaccine. The source was CD4+ T cells from PBMCs cultured with HCoV-229E spike peptides, collected after COVID-19 vaccination. CDR3 sequence (DNA): TGTGCCAGCAGCTTGGGGGGGTGGGGGAGCGGGTTCGGCACAGATACGCAGTATTTT. As protein: CASSLGGWGSGFGTDTQYF.